A few counts support the clone carrying this T cell receptor beta chain. V was shortened by 3 bases and J by 6 bases, with 20 bases between the two germline ends. The germline gives CDR1 LNHDA, CDR2 SQIVND (reference sequence). This CDR3 contains 17 residues. This sample stems from a study of blood T cell repertoires in COVID-19. The overall study: Material from acute and convalescent COVID-19 was sourced from the United States, Italy and Spain. T cells, B-cell-depleted T cells, or PBMCs supplied cDNA or gDNA.

Sequencing was performed with immunoSEQ multiplex PCR; in TCRdb, only in-frame clones are kept and a portion is missing. This table has 81,000 or so clones, roughly 80% appearing once. The receptor's source is a woman in her sixties or seventies with active or convalescent COVID-19. This chain joins TRBV19 and TRBJ2-2; TRBD2 might be the D (5 bases). Sequencing used peripheral blood. The CDR3 coding sequence is TGTGCCAGTAGTATCGGGTCGGCGGACTGGCGGCCCGGGGAGCTGTTTTTT. Translating gives CASSIGSADWRPGELFF.